The 20 T cell receptor beta chains below all came from one sample that was sequenced in a study of T cells in Graves' hyperthyroidism and ophthalmopathy. RNA transcripts were the template for amplifying TCR beta CDR3 regions. The HTBI set primed first-round TCR CDR3 RT-PCR. In TCRdb, the multiplex PCR reads were re-called with MiXCR into one record per CDR3 protein. The sample yields some 420,000 distinct CDR3 sequences, roughly an eighth seen once. The sequenced material came from blood. These receptor sequences come from a woman younger than 30 with Graves' hyperthyroidism.

This clonotype was seen more than once but under ten times. A junction boundary mismatches the germline segment, possibly from a read error. The chain recombines TRBV7-7 with TRBJ2-7, with 7 bases that match TRBD1. The length of the CDR3 is 18 residues. Germline V gene lookup returns CDR1 SSHAT and CDR2 FNYEAQ (reference sequence). The CDR3 DNA is TGTGCTAGCAGCCCAAAGCCGGGCGACAGGGTAACGTGCTACGAGCAGTACTTC. Its translation: CASSPKPGDRVTCYEQYF.

There are a few counts of this clonotype. The CDR3 is CSARDNRGDNQPQHF. The DNA of the CDR3 is TGCAGTGCTAGAGATAACAGAGGGGACAATCAGCCCCAGCATTTT. The rearrangement links TRBV20-1 to TRBJ1-5, with a possible D match to TRBD1 (5 bases). Germline V gene data show CDR1 as DFQATT and CDR2 as SNEGSKA (reference sequence). The V gene lost 0 bases and the J gene lost 3 bases, with 12 bases spanning the gap. This CDR3 is 15 amino acids long.

The sample holds many counts of this clonotype. The chain uses TRBV7-2 and TRBJ1-6; TRBD1 might be the D (5 bases). This CDR3 has 16 amino acids. The germline gives CDR1 SGHTA, CDR2 FQGNSA. The ends were cut back, 5 bases at V and 6 bases at J, with 17 bases in the middle. This CDR3 is CASSLNQVGGNSPLHF. The DNA for the CDR3 is TGTGCCAGCAGCCTTAACCAGGTGGGGGGTAATTCACCCCTCCACTTT.

This clonotype has a count of ten or more. J is TRBJ1-5 and V is TRBV5-6; D possibly corresponds to TRBD1 (6 bases). Germline V gene data show CDR1 as SGHDT and CDR2 as YYEEEE. The CDR3 covers 14 residues. Trimming left V 4 bases short and J 6 bases short, with 14 bases between. The CDR3 DNA is TGTGCCAGCAGCATGGGGGGGGGCGGTCAGCCCCAGCATTTT. It encodes CASSMGGGGQPQHF.

This clonotype was seen a handful of times. V is TRBV28 and J is TRBJ2-7; D perhaps matches TRBD1 (5 bases). V lost 2 bases and J lost 3, with 11 bases in between. CDR1 MDHEN and CDR2 SYDVKM come from the germline V gene. This CDR3 has 14 residues. CDR3 nucleotides: TGTGCCAGCAGTTTACAGGGTTCGGGCTACGAGCAGTACTTC. This translates into CASSLQGSGYEQYF.

The chain links TRBV24-1 to TRBJ2-1; tentative D call: TRBD2 (7 bases). The CDR3 is 15 residues long. V was trimmed by 5 bases and J by 7 bases, leaving 17 bases between them. Germline CDR1 and CDR2: KGHDR and SFDVKD. The CDR3 DNA reads as TGTGCCACCAGTGGCCTGGGCAGGGGAGGGAATGAGCAGTTCTTC. This codes for CATSGLGRGGNEQFF.

The chain uses TRBV6-1 and TRBJ2-7, with D unresolved. The CDR3 spans 13 residues. Germline loops: CDR1 MNHNS, CDR2 SASEGT. Trimming shortened V by 5 bases and J by 0 bases, and 8 bases separated the two germline ends. CDR3 protein: CASSLVRSYEQYF. CDR3 in DNA: TGTGCCAGCAGTCTCGTTCGCTCCTACGAGCAGTACTTC.

The chain links TRBV30 to TRBJ1-4; D remains ambiguous. V gave up 2 bases and J gave up 8 bases, with 18 bases separating them. The CDR3 covers 15 residues. Germline V gene data show CDR1 as GTSNPN and CDR2 as SVGIG (reference sequence). The CDR3 reads CAWSSMAGLGEKLFF. The CDR3 DNA follows: TGTGCCTGGAGTTCTATGGCCGGATTAGGGGAAAAACTGTTTTTT. The whole variable domain, remainder taken from reference TRBV30 and TRBJ1-4, is SQTIHQWPATLVQPVGSPLSLECTVEGTSNPNLYWYRQAAGRGLQLLFYSVGIGQISSEVPQNLSASRPQDRQFILSSKKLLLSDSGFYLCAWSSMAGLGEKLFFGSGTQLSVL.

This clonotype was recorded at least ten times. The rearrangement uses TRBV27 and TRBJ2-1; 8 bases agree with TRBD2. The germline gives CDR1 MNHEY, CDR2 SMNVEV (reference sequence). The CDR3 covers 14 residues. J lost 2 bases, V lost 6 bases, and 3 bases had no gene match. The CDR3 nucleotides read TGTGCCAGCAGCGGACTAGCAACCTACAATGAGCAGTTCTTC. Its protein product is CASSGLATYNEQFF.

Many counts were recorded for this clonotype. The V call is TRBV7-9, the J call TRBJ2-3; D not resolved. The CDR3 runs 13 residues. Germline values: CDR1 SEHNR, CDR2 FQNEAQ (reference sequence). V was trimmed by 0 bases and J by 5 bases, leaving 6 bases between them. In DNA, the CDR3 is TGTGCCAGCAGCTTAGCCGAGCAAGATACGCAGTATTTT. Its protein product is CASSLAEQDTQYF. Together with reference TRBV7-9 and TRBJ2-3, the CDR3 gives the full variable domain: DTGVSQNPRHKITKRGQNVTFRCDPISEHNRLYWYRQTLGQGPEFLTYFQNEAQLEKSRLLSDRFSAERPKGSFSTLEIQRTEQGDSAMYLCASSLAEQDTQYFGPGTRLTVL.

There are a few counts of this clonotype. A read error may account for a junction end that differs from germline. The V gene is TRBV9, the J gene TRBJ2-1; the D call may be TRBD1 or TRBD2 (5 bases each). The CDR3 sequence is 16 residues long. Germline V gene lookup returns CDR1 SGDLS and CDR2 YYNGEE. The CDR3 nucleotides are TGTGCCAGCAGCGTAGATGGCAGGGAGTCCTACGATGAGCAGTTCTTC. The encoded protein is CASSVDGRESYDEQFF.

This clonotype was found many times. V usage is TRBV29-1 and J usage is TRBJ2-7; D gene uncertain. V was shortened by 4 bases and J by 6 bases, with 16 bases between the two germline ends. CDR1 and CDR2 from the germline V gene are SQVTM and ANQGSEA. This CDR3 contains 13 residues. The CDR3 region is CSVGPRVLSEQYF. CDR3 nucleotide sequence: TGCAGCGTTGGTCCCCGAGTACTTAGCGAGCAGTACTTC.

This clonotype was seen many times. The chain links TRBV12-3 or TRBV12-4 to TRBJ1-4; no definite D call. The CDR3 consists of 14 residues. V lost 5 bases, J lost 0 bases, and 7 bases lay in between. The CDR3 DNA reads TGTGCCAGCAGTCCAAGACCAACTAATGAAAAACTGTTTTTT. Its translation: CASSPRPTNEKLFF.

This clonotype has a count of ten or more. This chain uses TRBV20-1 with TRBJ2-7; D perhaps matches TRBD2 (6 bases). The V gene lost 6 bases and the J gene lost 0 bases, with 21 bases spanning the gap. Germline CDR1 and CDR2: DFQATT and SNEGSKA (reference sequence). The CDR3 has 16 residues. The CDR3 sequence is CSAPIFGGDFSYEQYF. The CDR3, as DNA: TGCAGTGCCCCCATTTTCGGTGGGGACTTCTCCTACGAGCAGTACTTC.

This clonotype was seen ten or more times. The chain couples TRBV7-2 to TRBJ1-5, with D possibly matching TRBD1 (5 bases). V shed 3 bases and J shed 0 bases, with 9 bases lying between them. Germline lookup yields CDR1 SGHTA and CDR2 FQGNSA. CDR3 length equals 15 residues. The DNA for the CDR3 is TGTGCCAGCAGCTTGGGGGAGGTTAGCAATCAGCCCCAGCATTTT. It translates to CASSLGEVSNQPQHF.

This clonotype was found many times. This chain links TRBV3-1 with TRBJ1-2; D uncertain. The CDR3 contains 13 residues. CDR1 and CDR2 (germline): LGHDT, YNNKEL (reference sequence). Trimming removed 0 bases from V and 5 bases from J, with 7 bases in between. CDR3 amino acids: CASSQDPGYGYTF. The CDR3 DNA sequence: TGTGCCAGCAGCCAAGATCCCGGGTATGGCTACACCTTC.

This clonotype was counted at least ten times. The chain employs TRBV6-1 and TRBJ1-6; 10 bases map to TRBD1. With 6 bases clipped from V and 7 bases from J, the junction kept 3 bases outside the gene matches. The length of the CDR3 is 14 residues. From germline, CDR1 is MNHNS and CDR2 SASEGT. The DNA for the CDR3 is TGTGCCAGCAGGGTGGGACAGGGGAATTCACCCCTCCACTTT. Amino acids: CASRVGQGNSPLHF.

This clonotype has ten or more counts. The rearrangement uses TRBV6-5 and TRBJ2-5; TRBD2 might be the D (5 bases). The CDR3 has 14 residues. Trimming stripped 0 bases from V and 4 bases from J, with 9 bases between. Germline V CDR1 and CDR2: MNHEY, SVGAGI. In DNA, the CDR3 is TGTGCCAGCAGTTACTCGAAGGAGGCAGAGACCCAGTACTTC. Protein product: CASSYSKEAETQYF.

As to this clonotype: A junction end diverges from the germline sequence, so it may reflect a read error. The J gene is TRBJ2-1, the V gene TRBV5-6; 10 nucleotides line up with TRBD1. The CDR3 covers 15 residues. CDR1 and CDR2 (germline): SGHDT, YYEEEE. The DNA of the CDR3 is TGTGTCAGCAGCTTCGACAGGGGGCTTAACAATGAGCAGTTCTTC. Protein sequence: CVSSFDRGLNNEQFF.

Many counts were recorded for this clonotype. The chain recombines TRBV20-1 with TRBJ2-7; TRBD1 or TRBD2 may be the D gene (5 bases each). V shed 0 bases and J shed 6 bases, with 21 bases lying between them. This CDR3 contains 16 residues. The germline CDR1 and CDR2 sequences are DFQATT and SNEGSKA (reference sequence). The CDR3 nucleotides are TGCAGTGCTAGAGATCGTCGCACGGGACGTTTCTCCGAGCAGTACTTC. It translates to CSARDRRTGRFSEQYF.